The 28 T cell receptor beta chains below come from one sample, sequenced in a study of cytomegalovirus exposure and HLA in healthy donors. Use of 60 Vbeta and 13 Jbeta primers characterized the PCR. Sequencing was performed with immunoSEQ multiplex PCR; in TCRdb, only in-frame clones are kept and a portion is missing. The table records around 75,000 clones, about three quarters of them present only once. Material: PBMCs. These TCRs come from a man aged 18-30 years in good health and CMV-seronegative.

The CDR3 loop reads CSVEMGLVDEQYF. The DNA for the CDR3 is TGCAGCGTGGAAATGGGACTCGTCGACGAGCAGTACTTC. This sequence joins TRBV29-1 and TRBJ2-7; D might be TRBD2 (6 bases). The CDR3 runs 13 residues. Trimming took 6 bases from V and 5 from J, leaving 17 bases between them. The V gene's germline CDR1 is SQVTM and CDR2 ANQGSEA.

This clone was picked up one time. This sequence joins TRBV30 and TRBJ2-7, with 8 nucleotides matching TRBD1. This CDR3 contains 13 residues. The V gene's germline CDR1 is GTSNPN and CDR2 SVGIG (reference sequence). V was pared by 6 bases and J by 1 base, with 5 bases of the junction left unmatched. The CDR3 spells CACDRGGSYEQYF. CDR3 in DNA: TGTGCCTGTGACAGGGGAGGATCCTACGAGCAGTACTTC.

V usage is TRBV5-1 and J usage is TRBJ2-7; 8 nucleotides align to TRBD1. Germline-derived CDR1 and CDR2 are SGHRS and YFSETQ. The CDR3 runs to 15 residues. The J segment lost 0 bases and the V segment lost 4 bases, leaving 6 bases of the junction unmatched. The CDR3 nucleotides are TGCGCCAGCAGCGCCGGACAGGGAGTCTCCTACGAGCAGTACTTC. Amino acid sequence: CASSAGQGVSYEQYF.

V and J are TRBV6-1 and TRBJ1-1; tentatively, D is TRBD1 (5 bases). This CDR3 is built from 13 residues. The V end was cut by 8 bases, the J end by 0 bases, with 10 bases between. Per the germline V gene, CDR1 is MNHNS and CDR2 is SASEGT. CDR3 region: CASRQRMNTEAFF. The CDR3 DNA follows: TGTGCCAGCCGACAGCGAATGAACACTGAAGCTTTCTTT.

The chain joins TRBV19 to TRBJ2-1, with 15 bases that match TRBD2. This CDR3 is built from 17 residues. The V and J ends lost 4 bases and 4 bases, in that order; junction bases with no gene match: 5. The germline CDR1 and CDR2 sequences are LNHDA and SQIVND (reference sequence). CDR3 in DNA: TGTGCCAGTAGTAGGACTAGCGGGGGGGTTTTTTACAATGAGCAGTTCTTC. It encodes CASSRTSGGVFYNEQFF.

This rearrangement joins TRBV6-1 to TRBJ1-4; 9 nucleotides match TRBD1. The trim removed 4 bases at V and 0 bases at J, leaving 0 bases unmatched. The V gene's germline CDR1 is MNHNS and CDR2 SASEGT. The CDR3 extends over 15 amino acids. The CDR3 region is CASSGQGATNEKLFF. The CDR3 DNA reads TGTGCCAGCAGTGGACAGGGGGCAACTAATGAAAAACTGTTTTTT.

The chain has TRBV7-9 and TRBJ2-7; TRBD2 might be the D (5 bases). CDR3 size: 14 residues. V was trimmed by 2 bases and J by 0 bases, leaving 8 bases between them. Germline loops: CDR1 SEHNR, CDR2 FQNEAQ (reference sequence). The CDR3 nucleotides read TGTGCCAGCAGCTTATTGGGGAGCTCCTACGAGCAGTACTTC. Translating it yields CASSLLGSSYEQYF.

The CDR3, as DNA: TGCAGCGTCACCAGGGATTTGAACACTGAAGCTTTCTTT. It yields the protein CSVTRDLNTEAFF. The chain joins TRBV29-1 to TRBJ1-1, with a possible D match to TRBD1 (5 bases). The CDR3 totals 13 residues. Per the germline V gene, CDR1 is SQVTM and CDR2 is ANQGSEA. The V and J ends lost 6 bases and 0 bases respectively, with 11 bases between them.

This chain uses TRBV7-6 with TRBJ1-2; the D gene is possibly TRBD1 (5 bases). This CDR3 is 18 amino acids long. V was trimmed by 1 base and J by 2 bases, leaving 20 bases between them. Germline CDR1 SGHVS, CDR2 FNYEAQ. The CDR3 DNA reads as TGTGCCAGCAGCTTAGGAGCTGCTGACAGTTCATTCAACTATGGCTACACCTTC. It specifies CASSLGAADSSFNYGYTF.

This chain uses TRBV28 with TRBJ2-7, with D possibly being TRBD1 (5 bases). The CDR3 extends over 16 amino acids. The germline V and J ends were trimmed by 3 bases and 2 bases, with 17 bases remaining between them. Germline V lookup: CDR1 MDHEN, CDR2 SYDVKM. The CDR3 DNA reads as TGTGCCAGCAGTTTTTCGGCAGAGAAGGGGACCTACGAGCAGTACTTC. This gives the protein CASSFSAEKGTYEQYF.

The gene calls are TRBV7-9 and TRBJ2-2; 8 nucleotides line up with TRBD2. CDR1 is SEHNR and CDR2 is FQNEAQ in the germline V gene (reference sequence). CDR3 length: 15 residues. V gave up 6 bases and J gave up 4 bases; unmatched junction bases: 7. The CDR3 DNA sequence: TGTGCCAGCAGGTATACTAGCGGCGGCACCGGGGAGCTGTTTTTT. Amino acid sequence: CASRYTSGGTGELFF.

J is TRBJ2-3 and V is TRBV10-3, with a weak D call TRBD2 (6 bases). Between the trimmed V and J ends, which lost 4 bases and 12 bases, there was a span of 11 bases. The CDR3 length is 11 residues. The germline CDR1 and CDR2 sequences are ENHRY and SYGVKD. CDR3 sequence reads: CAISGGLSQYF. As DNA, the CDR3 is TGTGCCATCAGTGGGGGACTTTCCCAGTATTTT.

The V and J genes are TRBV4-1 and TRBJ2-7; D remains ambiguous. Germline V CDR1 and CDR2: MGHRA, YSYEKL. The CDR3 is 16 residues long. The CDR3 nucleotides are TGCGCCAGCAGCCAAGTACCCAACAGTTACCTCTACGCGCAGTACGTC. Translated: CASSQVPNSYLYAQYV.

This rearrangement joins TRBV4-3 to TRBJ2-3; 9 nucleotides match TRBD2. Germline loops: CDR1 LGHNA, CDR2 YSLEER. There are 16 residues in the CDR3. J gave up 4 bases and V 4 bases, and 9 bases lay outside the gene matches. The CDR3 reads CASSPAGGSPADTQYF. CDR3 bases: TGCGCCAGCAGCCCAGCGGGGGGCTCCCCCGCAGATACGCAGTATTTT.

The V and J genes are TRBV2 and TRBJ2-5, with D maybe TRBD1 (6 bases). Deletions cut 2 bases from V and 7 bases from J, with 14 bases between. The CDR3 runs 14 residues. From germline, CDR1 is SNHLY and CDR2 FYNNEI. CDR3 residues: CASSEQGTLATQYF. The CDR3 DNA reads TGTGCCAGCAGTGAACAGGGGACGCTAGCGACCCAGTACTTC.

The rearrangement links TRBV5-1 to TRBJ2-3, with TRBD2 as a possible D gene (5 bases). The CDR3 sequence is 13 residues long. V lost 3 bases and J lost 4, with 9 bases in between. Germline V gene sequence: CDR1 SGHRS, CDR2 YFSETQ. CDR3 region: CASSSPRADTQYF. CDR3 nucleotides: TGCGCCAGCAGCTCCCCGAGGGCAGATACGCAGTATTTT.

V and J are TRBV9 and TRBJ1-2; TRBD1 matches at 8 bases. The CDR3 consists of 15 residues. The trim removed 4 bases at V and 0 bases at J, leaving 5 bases unmatched. In germline, CDR1 is SGDLS, CDR2 YYNGEE. CDR3: CASSSRTGSNYGYTF. CDR3 sequence (DNA): TGTGCCAGCAGCTCACGGACAGGGTCTAACTATGGCTACACCTTC.

The chain is built from TRBV5-1 and TRBJ2-3, with 8 bases lining up with TRBD2. The CDR3 sequence is 17 residues long. V trimming: 1 base; J trimming: 0 bases; junction bases outside the gene matches: 7. Germline CDR1 is SGHRS and CDR2 is YFSETQ. The DNA of the CDR3 is TGCGCCAGCAGCTTGTTGAGCGGGGGAACTAGCACAGATACGCAGTATTTT. It codes for CASSLLSGGTSTDTQYF.

This rearrangement joins TRBV2 to TRBJ1-5; 7 bases map to TRBD1. The CDR3 is made up of 14 amino acids. Germline V CDR1 and CDR2: SNHLY, FYNNEI. J lost 3 bases, V lost 5 bases, and 4 bases had no gene match. CDR3 DNA sequence: TGTGCCAGCAGTTCCGGGACAGTCAATCAGCCCCAGCATTTT. Residues: CASSSGTVNQPQHF.

The chain is built from TRBV5-1 and TRBJ2-3; the match to TRBD2 covers 14 bases. The CDR3 is 18 residues long. The junction had 7 bases not matched to a gene; V was cut back by 4 bases and J by 0 bases. CDR1 and CDR2 (germline): SGHRS, YFSETQ. The CDR3 DNA is TGCGCCAGCAGCCAAAGGACTAGCGGGGGGCTTAGCACAGATACGCAGTATTTT. Protein product: CASSQRTSGGLSTDTQYF.

This clone has more than one count but fewer than ten. The chain has TRBV6-6 and TRBJ1-2; tentatively, D is TRBD1 (6 bases). The CDR3 runs 13 residues. V was cut by 6 bases and J by 8 bases, with 16 bases left in between. Germline V gives CDR1 MNHNY, CDR2 SVGAGI (reference sequence). In DNA form, the CDR3 reads TGTGCCAGCAGAACTCAGGGGTTCGGGGGCTACACCTTC. This sequence encodes CASRTQGFGGYTF.

The J gene is TRBJ2-1, the V gene TRBV6-1, with a possible D match to TRBD2 (6 bases). V lost 7 bases, J lost 8 bases, and 12 bases lay in between. Germline CDR1 reads MNHNS; CDR2 reads SASEGT. The length of the CDR3 is 12 residues. The chain's CDR3 is CASTPSGDEQFF. The DNA of the CDR3 is TGTGCCAGCACCCCCTCGGGAGATGAGCAGTTCTTC.

This clone was recorded a few times. This sequence joins TRBV7-6 and TRBJ2-1, with 11 bases identical to TRBD2. Germline assignment: CDR1 SGHVS and CDR2 FNYEAQ. J gave up 7 bases and V 5 bases, and 4 bases lay outside the gene matches. The CDR3 sequence is 14 residues long. DNA of the CDR3: TGTGCCAGCAGCCACCGACTAGCGGGGAATGAGCAGTTCTTC. This codes for CASSHRLAGNEQFF.

The V gene is TRBV30, the J gene TRBJ2-5, with 10 positions matching TRBD1. The V gene end was trimmed by 3 bases and the J gene end by 7 bases; junction bases not matched to a gene: 8. Germline-derived CDR1 and CDR2 are GTSNPN and SVGIG (reference sequence). There are 14 residues in the CDR3. The CDR3 sequence is CAWRTDRGPGTQYF. DNA for the CDR3: TGTGCCTGGAGGACCGACAGGGGGCCGGGGACCCAGTACTTC.

This chain joins TRBV5-5 and TRBJ2-2, with 8 bases aligning to TRBD1. J was trimmed by 7 bases and V by 3 bases; bases with no gene match: 2. The germline CDR1 and CDR2 sequences are SGHKS and YYEKEE (reference sequence). The CDR3 is 13 residues long. The CDR3 reads CASSSQGGGELFF. The CDR3 DNA follows: TGTGCCAGCAGCTCACAGGGGGGCGGGGAGCTGTTTTTT.

The V and J genes are TRBV6-5 and TRBJ1-1; D is perhaps TRBD1 (5 bases). Trimming removed 2 bases from V and 3 bases from J, with 10 bases in between. The CDR3 is 14 amino acids. Per the germline V gene, CDR1 is MNHEY and CDR2 is SVGAGI. Here the CDR3 reads CASSYRLGHTEAFF. CDR3 bases: TGTGCCAGCAGTTACCGATTGGGGCACACTGAAGCTTTCTTT.

CDR3 nucleotides: TGTGCCAGCAGCTCCTCAAGGACAGGTCCCTACGAGCAGTACTTC. This translates into CASSSSRTGPYEQYF. V gene TRBV5-4 combines with J gene TRBJ2-7; 7 nucleotides line up with TRBD1. The junction had 8 bases not matched to a gene; V was cut back by 3 bases and J by 2 bases. Germline CDR1 and CDR2: SGHNT and YYREEE (reference sequence). The CDR3 has 15 residues.

This clone has just one count. The chain is built from TRBV9 and TRBJ2-2; D might be TRBD2 (6 bases). The CDR3 extends over 14 amino acids. The germline V gene has CDR1 SGDLS and CDR2 YYNGEE. V was pared by 2 bases and J by 6 bases, with 11 bases between. Here the CDR3 DNA reads TGTGCCAGCAGCGTTCGTTGGGAGGCCGGGGAGCTGTTTTTT. It is translated as CASSVRWEAGELFF.